Listed below are T cell receptor beta chains from one sample, sequenced in a study of blood T cell repertoires in COVID-19. Some clones are missing from TCRdb's copy, which holds only in-frame ones; the method was immunoSEQ multiplex PCR. Of roughly 24,000 clones in the sample, nearly 90% were seen once. Sequencing was done on a sample of peripheral blood. These receptors were collected from a woman between 55 and 75 years old with active COVID-19. Each CDR3 is given with its conserved first and last residue. D genes are given only for firm matches. Some rows have no size entry. The others give once, few or many, or a class for an expanded clone.

D gene	clone size	J gene	CDR3 length	V gene	CDR3 DNA	CDR3 protein
TRBD1	few	TRBJ2-7	15	TRBV6-6	TGTGCCAGCAGCGCCGGGACAGGGGCATACTACGAGCAGTACTTC	CASSAGTGAYYEQYF
TRBD1	NA	TRBJ2-2	16	TRBV5-4	TGTGCCAGCAGCACGTACAGGGGAGAGGGGGCCGGGGAGCTGTTTTTT	CASSTYRGEGAGELFF
TRBD1	NA	TRBJ2-7	15	TRBV3-1/TRBV3-2	TGTGCCAGCAGCCAATACGGGGACAGGACCTACAAGCAGTACTTC	CASSQYGDRTYKQYF
NA	NA	TRBJ1-2	12	TRBV29-1	TGCAGCGCCGCCCCCGGGGACTATGGCTACACCTTC	CSAAPGDYGYTF
NA	NA	TRBJ2-7	14	TRBV3-1/TRBV3-2	TGTGCCAGCAGCCAGTCTGGGGCCTCCTACGAGCAGTACTTC	CASSQSGASYEQYF
TRBD2	NA	TRBJ2-7	13	TRBV19	TGTGCCAGTAGTGCAGGACTAGCCTACGAGCAGTACTTC	CASSAGLAYEQYF
TRBD2	NA	TRBJ2-3	13	TRBV14	TGTGCCAGCACTAGCGGTGGCACAGATACGCAGTATTTT	CASTSGGTDTQYF
NA	NA	TRBJ2-1	14	TRBV19	TGTGCCAGTAGTATAGTCCTAGCCGGACGTGAGCAGTTCTTC	CASSIVLAGREQFF
TRBD1	NA	TRBJ1-5	14	TRBV28	TGTGCCAGCAGTCTCGGACAGGGGTATCAGCCCCAGCATTTT	CASSLGQGYQPQHF
NA	few	TRBJ1-5	12	TRBV19	TGTGCCAGTAGCTTTAGCAATCAGCCCCAGCATTTT	CASSFSNQPQHF
NA	NA	TRBJ1-2	14	TRBV10-3	TGTGCCATCACCGACAGGACAAGTTTGGGTGGCTACACCTTC	CAITDRTSLGGYTF
NA	NA	TRBJ2-2	13	TRBV12-3/TRBV12-4	TGTGCCAGCAGTTTATTCGGGACCGGGGAGCTGTTTTTT	CASSLFGTGELFF
NA	NA	TRBJ2-5	14	TRBV28	TGTGCCAGCAGTCAGGGGCCGAAGTTAGGGACCCAGTACTTC	CASSQGPKLGTQYF
TRBD1	NA	TRBJ2-1	17	TRBV5-6	TGTGCCAGCAGCTCGGGACAGAGCCTTTTTAGGTACAATGAGCAGTTCTTC	CASSSGQSLFRYNEQFF
TRBD1	few	TRBJ1-5	14	TRBV29-1	TGCAGCGTTGCCCCAGGGGGAGTGGGTCAGCCCCAGCATTTT	CSVAPGGVGQPQHF
TRBD2	NA	TRBJ2-3	14	TRBV9	TGTGCCAGCAGCCCCCGACTAGCAACGGATACGCAGTATTTT	CASSPRLATDTQYF
TRBD1	once	TRBJ2-3	14	TRBV18	TGTGCCAGCTCACCCAGGGGGAGCGCAGATACGCAGTATTTT	CASSPRGSADTQYF
TRBD2	NA	TRBJ2-5	14	TRBV28	TGTGCCAGCAGTCACAATAGCGGGAGTGAGACCCAGTACTTC	CASSHNSGSETQYF
TRBD2	NA	TRBJ2-5	12	TRBV7-9	TGTGCCACCAACGGGGGGCAAGAGACCCAGTACTTC	CATNGGQETQYF
NA	few	TRBJ1-6	13	TRBV12-2	TGTGCTCACCCCCGACAGTATAATTCACCCCTCCACTTT	CAHPRQYNSPLHF
TRBD2	NA	TRBJ2-3	16	TRBV7-9	TGTGCCAGCAGCTTGTCTAGCGGGAGGGGTACAGATACGCAGTATTTT	CASSLSSGRGTDTQYF
NA	NA	TRBJ2-5	14	TRBV6-2/TRBV6-3	TGTGCCAGCAGTTACCTTGCGGGTGGTGAGACCCAGTACTTC	CASSYLAGGETQYF
TRBD1	NA	TRBJ1-1	15	TRBV5-5	TGTGCCAGCAGCCGAGCAGGACAGGGCCACACTGAAGCTTTCTTT	CASSRAGQGHTEAFF
NA	few	TRBJ2-7	17	TRBV28	TGTGCCAGCAGGCGCAGGGTGGGACTGAGAGACGTCTACGAGCAGTACTTC	CASRRRVGLRDVYEQYF
NA	NA	TRBJ1-5	14	TRBV28	TGTGCCAGCAGGATGGGGGGGGGCAATCAGCCCCAGCATTTT	CASRMGGGNQPQHF
TRBD1	NA	TRBJ1-4	16	TRBV3-1/TRBV3-2	TGTGCCAGCAGCCAAGGACCAGGGGGATTAAATGAAAAACTGTTTTTT	CASSQGPGGLNEKLFF
NA	NA	TRBJ2-7	17	TRBV5-6	TGTGCCAGCAGCTTGGGACTGATCGGGAGCCAGTATTACGAGCAGTACTTC	CASSLGLIGSQYYEQYF
TRBD1	NA	TRBJ2-7	13	TRBV28	TGTGCCAGCCGGACAGGGGGCATAGGCGAGCAGTACTTC	CASRTGGIGEQYF
TRBD1	NA	TRBJ2-7	18	TRBV5-1	TGCGCCAGCAGCTTCCTTCCTGCTGAACAGGGGGCCCGCTACGAGCAGTACTTC	CASSFLPAEQGARYEQYF
NA	NA	TRBJ2-1	12	TRBV12-3/TRBV12-4	TGTGCCAGCAGTATTAGTTACAATGAGCAGTTCTTC	CASSISYNEQFF
NA	NA	TRBJ2-5	15	TRBV7-6	TGTGCCAGCAGCTTAGCGCTAGGAGGCCAAGAGACCCAGTACTTC	CASSLALGGQETQYF
NA	NA	TRBJ2-1	13	TRBV28	TGTGCCAGCAGTTTATGGCCGACTCGGGGTGGGTTCTTC	CASSLWPTRGGFF
NA	NA	TRBJ2-7	17	TRBV15	TGTGCCACCAGCAGAGACGGTAAGGGGAGGAGGTTCTACGAGCAGTACTTC	CATSRDGKGRRFYEQYF
TRBD1	NA	TRBJ2-7	15	TRBV2	TGTGCCAGCAGTGAAGCTCCGGGACAGGGGTACGAGCAGTACTTC	CASSEAPGQGYEQYF
NA	NA	TRBJ2-7	22	TRBV27	TGTGCCAGTCTTTTTCCCTCCTCGCTCCGTCCTCCCCCCGGGGGGCGGTGCTACGAGCAGTACTTC	CASLFPSSLRPPPGGRCYEQYF
TRBD2	NA	TRBJ2-5	16	TRBV27	TGTGCCAGCAGTTTATCAGGACTAGCGGGTGATGAGACCCAGTACTTC	CASSLSGLAGDETQYF
NA	NA	TRBJ2-5	11	TRBV19	TGTGCCAGTAGTGCCCTAGGAGCCCAGTACTTC	CASSALGAQYF
TRBD1	NA	TRBJ2-2	17	TRBV23-1	TGCGCCAGCAGTCAAACAATGGGACAGAAACTCCCCGGGGAGCTGTTTTTT	CASSQTMGQKLPGELFF
NA	NA	TRBJ2-1	14	TRBV28	TGTGCCAGCACTGACTTGAGCTCCTACAATGAGCAGTTCTTC	CASTDLSSYNEQFF
NA	NA	TRBJ2-1	12	TRBV5-4	TGTGCCAGCAGCTTGGTATCCAATGAGCAGTTCTTC	CASSLVSNEQFF
NA	NA	TRBJ2-1	13	TRBV6-2/TRBV6-3	TGTGCCAGCAGCGCGGGTTTGGGCAATGAGCAGTTCTTC	CASSAGLGNEQFF
NA	NA	TRBJ2-1	14	TRBV5-1	TGCGCCAGCAGCGGTCGAGCACAGGGCGATGAGCAGTTCTTC	CASSGRAQGDEQFF
NA	NA	TRBJ2-1	15	TRBV5-4	TGTGCCAGCAGCCCCAAATCGGGAGCTTACAATGAGCAGTTCTTC	CASSPKSGAYNEQFF
TRBD1	NA	TRBJ2-7	14	TRBV7-9	TGTGCCAGCAGCCCCGGGACAGGGTTCTACGAGCAGTACTTC	CASSPGTGFYEQYF
NA	NA	TRBJ2-7	16	TRBV19	TGTGCCAGTAGTTCCCGGGGCGGGGGCCTCCCCTACGAGCAGTACTTC	CASSSRGGGLPYEQYF
TRBD2	NA	TRBJ2-7	15	TRBV7-2	TGTGCCAGCAGCAGAAGCGGGAGGAAGACCTACGAGCAGTACTTC	CASSRSGRKTYEQYF
NA	NA	TRBJ2-7	13	TRBV10-2	TGCGCCAGCAGCGCCGGGTCCTACTACGAGCAGTACTTC	CASSAGSYYEQYF
NA	NA	TRBJ1-6	13	TRBV4-2	TGTGCCAGCAGCCGACAGTATAATTCACCCCTCCACTTT	CASSRQYNSPLHF
TRBD1	NA	TRBJ1-4	16	TRBV18	TGTGCCAGCTCACCATTACAGGGGACGGCTAATGAAAAACTGTTTTTT	CASSPLQGTANEKLFF
TRBD2	NA	TRBJ2-1	13	TRBV30	TGTGCCTGGACTAGCGGGCCTTACAATGAGCAGTTCTTC	CAWTSGPYNEQFF
NA	NA	TRBJ2-3	13	TRBV7-6	TGTGCCAGTCGGGGTCGGGGTCCAGATACGCAGTATTTT	CASRGRGPDTQYF
TRBD1	few	TRBJ1-5	13	TRBV9	TGTGCCAGCAGCGCGACAGGGGGTCAGCCCCAGCATTTT	CASSATGGQPQHF
NA	NA	TRBJ1-2	19	TRBV5-3	TGTGCCAGAAGCTTGTCCTTTTGGTTTCGCAGGGGCCGTCGGTGGGGCTACACCTTC	CARSLSFWFRRGRRWGYTF
TRBD1	NA	TRBJ1-2	16	TRBV4-1	TGCGCCAGCAGCCTCTCTGGGGCAGGGGGCAGAGATGGCTACACCTTC	CASSLSGAGGRDGYTF